This T cell receptor beta chain is from a study of OX40 agonist ivuxolimab in advanced cancers. Here immunoSEQ multiplex PCR was the method, and the copy in TCRdb shows in-frame clones only, minus some. The table shows 10,000 to 15,000 clones, with 69% occurring only once. This clone is classed as medium-sized. The sample in question was CD4+ or CD8+ T cells sorted from blood, obtained in a trial of the OX40 agonist ivuxolimab. This TCR came from an adult with an advanced solid tumor such as melanoma, head and neck, liver or kidney cancer.

The CDR3 loop reads CASSLGAGNYGYTF. DNA of the CDR3: TGTGCCAGCAGCTTAGGAGCGGGAAACTATGGCTACACCTTC. This chain links TRBV13 with TRBJ1-2; D gene unclear. Germline CDR1 reads PRHDT; CDR2 reads FYEKMQ (reference sequence). V was pared by 0 bases and J by 2 bases, with 7 bases between. CDR3 length equals 14 residues. The whole variable domain, remainder taken from reference TRBV13 and TRBJ1-2, is AAGVIQSPRHLIKEKRETATLKCYPIPRHDTVYWYQQGPGQDPQFLISFYEKMQSDKGSIPDRFSAQQFSDYHSELNMSSLELGDSALYFCASSLGAGNYGYTFGSGTRLTVV.